One TCR beta chain is described in this entry. Repertoires were generated with immunoSEQ multiplex PCR, while TCRdb's copy carries only in-frame clones and drops some. The sample lists around 26,000 clones, around 88% seen once, with around 17% in the top ten. This entry is derived from a study of blood T cell repertoires in COVID-19. From germline, CDR1 is MNHEY and CDR2 SVGAGI. The CDR3 extends over 15 amino acids. V lost 0 bases, J lost 3 bases, and 8 bases lay in between. The chain uses TRBV6-5 and TRBJ2-2, with D perhaps matching TRBD2 (5 bases). The sequence derives from a human donor in a cohort sampled during active COVID-19. Source material: peripheral blood. The CDR3 region is CASSYSIGDTGELFF. As DNA, the CDR3 is TGTGCCAGCAGTTACTCGATCGGGGACACCGGGGAGCTGTTTTTT.